This T cell receptor (beta chain) was sequenced for a study of patients and donors after allogeneic stem cell transplantation. Ten or more counts support this clonotype. TCRdb reanalysed the RT-PCR reads using MiXCR and keeps one entry per CDR3 protein. The sample includes about 150,000 distinct CDR3 sequences, 24% of them seen just once. Deletions cut 2 bases from V and 9 bases from J, with 10 bases between. Germline values: CDR1 SGHTA, CDR2 FQGNSA. The CDR3 is 12 amino acids. The specimen sequenced was blood, either unsorted or a sorted T cell fraction (not recorded which). The sequence was collected from a human donor who was either an allogeneic HSCT recipient or a stem cell or donor lymphocyte infusion donor (not recorded which). It is not recorded whose cells these are; they may come from a transplant donor. This sequence joins TRBV7-2 and TRBJ1-1; D ambiguous. CDR3 sequence: CASSLLLGKAFF. DNA for the CDR3: TGTGCCAGCAGCTTATTGCTGGGGAAAGCTTTCTTT.